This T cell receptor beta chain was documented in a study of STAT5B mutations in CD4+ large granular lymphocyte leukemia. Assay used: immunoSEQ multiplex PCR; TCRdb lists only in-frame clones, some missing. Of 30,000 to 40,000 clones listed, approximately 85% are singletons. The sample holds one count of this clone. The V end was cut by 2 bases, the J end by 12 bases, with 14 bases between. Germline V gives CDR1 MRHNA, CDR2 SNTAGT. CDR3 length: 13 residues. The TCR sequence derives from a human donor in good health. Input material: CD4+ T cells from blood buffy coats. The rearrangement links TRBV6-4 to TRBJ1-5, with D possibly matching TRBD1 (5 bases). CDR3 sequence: CASSDPGSSGQHF. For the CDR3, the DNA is TGTGCCAGCAGTGACCCAGGGTCCAGTGGCCAGCATTTT.